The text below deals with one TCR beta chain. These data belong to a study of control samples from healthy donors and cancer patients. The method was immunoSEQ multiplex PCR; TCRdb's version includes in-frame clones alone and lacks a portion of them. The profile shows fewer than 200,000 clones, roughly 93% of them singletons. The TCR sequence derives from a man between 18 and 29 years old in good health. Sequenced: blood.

The CDR3 protein is CASSLNFNYGYTF. The CDR3 DNA reads as TGTGCCAGCAGTTTAAATTTTAACTATGGCTACACCTTC. The chain links TRBV28 to TRBJ1-2; D is ambiguous. This CDR3 contains 13 residues. Trimming removed 2 bases from V and 1 base from J, with 5 bases in between. CDR1 and CDR2 (germline): MDHEN, SYDVKM.